This is a list of T cell receptor beta chains from one sample in a study of chemoradiotherapy in HPV16-positive cancers. Some clones are missing from TCRdb's copy, which holds only in-frame ones; the method was immunoSEQ multiplex PCR. The repertoire includes some 5,000 clones, roughly 80% of them detected once, and more than 30% sits in the top ten. Collection of the sample occurred from a patient who underwent chemoradiotherapy. These receptors all stem from a human donor with HPV-associated anogenital cancer. Both conserved end residues are part of each CDR3. D genes are given only for firm matches. Only part of the rows carry a size: once, few, many, or a class if the clone is expanded.

v_gene	d_gene	abundance	j_gene	CDR3nt	CDR3aa
TRBV27	NA	NA	TRBJ2-2	TGTGCCAGCAGTTCCGGGGCCACCGGGGAGCTGTTTTTT	CASSSGATGELFF
TRBV9	TRBD2	few	TRBJ2-7	TGTGCCAGCAGCGTGGGTAGCGGGAGCTACGAGCAGTACTTC	CASSVGSGSYEQYF
TRBV6-5	TRBD1	NA	TRBJ2-7	TGTGCCAGCAGTCTACAAGACAGGGTCAACGAGCAGTACTTC	CASSLQDRVNEQYF
TRBV2	NA	NA	TRBJ2-7	TGTGCCAGCAATCAGGACTTTTCCTACGAGCAGTACTTC	CASNQDFSYEQYF
TRBV9	TRBD1	NA	TRBJ2-6	TGTGCCAGCAGCGTTCACCGGGACAGGGTCATCTCTGGGGCCAACGTCCTGACTTTC	CASSVHRDRVISGANVLTF
TRBV6-6	NA	NA	TRBJ2-7	TGTGCCAGCAGTTACTCACAGACTGGGGAAGGGAAGCAGTACTTC	CASSYSQTGEGKQYF
TRBV5-1	TRBD2	NA	TRBJ2-3	TGCGCCAGCAGCACCGGACTAGCGGGAAGCGCAGATACGCAGTATTTT	CASSTGLAGSADTQYF
TRBV7-9	NA	NA	TRBJ1-4	TGTGCCAGCAGCCCTCCTGGGGCTAGGGAAAAACTGTTTTTT	CASSPPGAREKLFF
TRBV28	NA	NA	TRBJ2-1	TGTGCCAGCAGTTTTCCGGAGTTGAGCTCCTACAATGAGCAGTTCTTC	CASSFPELSSYNEQFF
TRBV19	TRBD1	NA	TRBJ2-3	TGTGCCAGTAGTAGACAGGGGCCAGATACGCAGTATTTT	CASSRQGPDTQYF
TRBV6-5	NA	NA	TRBJ2-7	TGTGCCAGCAGTTACTCCCGAACAGGGTCAAACGAGCAGTACTTC	CASSYSRTGSNEQYF
TRBV19	NA	NA	TRBJ2-7	TGTGCCAGTAGTATAGGCAGGGACGAGCAGTACTTC	CASSIGRDEQYF
TRBV6-6	NA	NA	TRBJ1-3	TGTGCCAGCACCCGGCGGGTGTTGGGAGACACCATATATTTT	CASTRRVLGDTIYF
TRBV4-3	NA	NA	TRBJ2-6	TGCGCCAGCAGCCAAGATCCAGGGGAGGCCAACGTCCTGACTTTC	CASSQDPGEANVLTF
TRBV19	TRBD2	once	TRBJ2-1	TGTGCCAGTACCAGGACTAGCGGGACTTCCTACAATGAGCAGTTCTTC	CASTRTSGTSYNEQFF
TRBV5-1	TRBD1	few	TRBJ2-2	TGCGCCAGCAGCTTGGACGGGACAGGGACCGGGGAGCTGTTTTTT	CASSLDGTGTGELFF
TRBV27	TRBD1	few	TRBJ1-4	TGTGCCAGCAGTTCAGGGGGCCATGAAAAACTGTTTTTT	CASSSGGHEKLFF
TRBV14	TRBD2	few	TRBJ2-1	TGTGCCAGCACCCCACTAGCGGGAGGCTACAATGAGCAGTTCTTC	CASTPLAGGYNEQFF
TRBV5-1	NA	few	TRBJ2-7	TGCGCCAGCAGCGGGGCCTACGAGCAGTACTTC	CASSGAYEQYF
TRBV11-2	TRBD1	NA	TRBJ1-2	TGTGCCAGCAGCCCGGGACAGGACTATGGCTACACCTTC	CASSPGQDYGYTF
TRBV30	TRBD2	NA	TRBJ2-3	TGTGCCATTGTGGCGGGACCTAGCGGGGGGGCTCGTGCGCAGTATTTT	CAIVAGPSGGARAQYF
TRBV7-2	NA	NA	TRBJ2-7	TGTGCCAGCAGCTCCCTAGGCTACGAGCAGTACTTC	CASSSLGYEQYF
TRBV27	TRBD1	NA	TRBJ1-1	TGTGCCAGCAGCGACAGGGGGGCTGAAGCTTTCTTT	CASSDRGAEAFF
TRBV5-1	NA	NA	TRBJ2-5	TGCGCCAGCAGCGGGGACATCCAAGAGACCCAGTACTTC	CASSGDIQETQYF
TRBV7-2	NA	few	TRBJ1-5	TGTGCCAGCAGCTTTGACAATCAGCCCCAGCATTTT	CASSFDNQPQHF
TRBV4-1	NA	NA	TRBJ1-2	TGCGCCAGCAGCCAAGATCCAGGGGCCGGCTATGGCTACACCTTC	CASSQDPGAGYGYTF
TRBV4-2	NA	NA	TRBJ1-4	TGTGCCAGCAGCCAAGCAGATGGGGGGTCAGGTGAAAAACTGTTTTTT	CASSQADGGSGEKLFF
TRBV19	NA	few	TRBJ1-5	TGTGCCAGTAGCCTCTTAGGGCAGCCCCAGCATTTT	CASSLLGQPQHF
TRBV6-1	NA	NA	TRBJ1-2	TGTGCCAGCGGCAGGGCCGCTAACTATGGCTACACCTTC	CASGRAANYGYTF
TRBV2	TRBD1	NA	TRBJ1-5	TGTGCCAGCAGCGAGACAGGGTTCAATCAGCCCCAGCATTTT	CASSETGFNQPQHF
TRBV28	NA	NA	TRBJ1-2	TGTGCCAGCAGTTTTCTGGGGGCAGACCTTAACTATGGCTACACCTTC	CASSFLGADLNYGYTF
TRBV29-1	TRBD1	NA	TRBJ2-3	TGCAGCGTTGGACGGACAGGCTCAGATACGCAGTATTTT	CSVGRTGSDTQYF
TRBV6-1	TRBD1	NA	TRBJ1-1	TGTGCCAGCAGTCCGGGGACAGGGGGATACACTGAAGCTTTCTTT	CASSPGTGGYTEAFF
TRBV5-4	NA	few	TRBJ1-2	TGTGCCAGCAGCGGAACAGGGAACTATGGCTACACCTTC	CASSGTGNYGYTF
TRBV27	TRBD1	NA	TRBJ1-1	TGTGCCAGCAGTCTGACAGGGGCCAACACTGAAGCTTTCTTT	CASSLTGANTEAFF
TRBV11-2	TRBD1	NA	TRBJ1-1	TGTGCCAGCAGCCCAGGGACAGGCCCTGAAGCTTTCTTT	CASSPGTGPEAFF
TRBV2	NA	few	TRBJ1-4	TGTGCCAGCAGTGATGGGGGCGCTAATGAAAAACTGTTTTTT	CASSDGGANEKLFF
TRBV10-3	NA	NA	TRBJ2-1	TGTGCCATCAGTGAGTCGGTTGAGCAGTTCTTC	CAISESVEQFF
TRBV6-1	TRBD2	NA	TRBJ2-3	TGTGCCAGCAGACTAGCGGGGGACACAGATACGCAGTATTTT	CASRLAGDTDTQYF
TRBV6-1	TRBD2	NA	TRBJ2-5	TGTGCCAGCACAAGACTAGCCGAATCAGAGACCCAGTACTTC	CASTRLAESETQYF
TRBV4-1	TRBD1	NA	TRBJ2-7	TGCGCCAGCAGCCAAGATTGGGGACAGGTTCCGGAGGAGCAGTACTTC	CASSQDWGQVPEEQYF
TRBV19	NA	NA	TRBJ1-1	TGTGCCAGTAGTATCGGGGTCGGGGGGAACACTGAAGCTTTCTTT	CASSIGVGGNTEAFF
TRBV7-2	NA	NA	TRBJ2-3	TGTGCCAGCACCCCTTGGGGACAACTGGGGGATACGCAGTATTTT	CASTPWGQLGDTQYF
TRBV13	TRBD1	NA	TRBJ2-7	TGTGCCAGCAGCTTCCGGGACAGGGCTCACGAGCAGTACTTC	CASSFRDRAHEQYF
TRBV9	TRBD2	NA	TRBJ2-1	TGTGCCAGCAGCGTAGGCGGGAGTGGCAATGAGCAGTTCTTC	CASSVGGSGNEQFF
TRBV5-1	NA	NA	TRBJ2-7	TGCGCCAGCAGCACACCGATTGAACACGAGCAGTACTTC	CASSTPIEHEQYF
TRBV6-5	TRBD2	NA	TRBJ2-5	TGTGCCAGCAGTTTTGGACTAGCAACGACCCAGTACTTC	CASSFGLATTQYF
TRBV6-4	TRBD2	NA	TRBJ2-1	TGTGCCAGCAGTGACTCAGGCGGGGGGGCTGTAAATGAGCAGTTCTTC	CASSDSGGGAVNEQFF
TRBV4-2	NA	NA	TRBJ2-2	TGTGCCAGCAGCCAAGAGGGTAGAGGTTCGAACACCGGGGAGCTGTTTTTT	CASSQEGRGSNTGELFF
TRBV5-4	TRBD1	NA	TRBJ1-5	TGTGCCAGCAGCTTGGAGGGACAGGCCAATCAGCCCCAGCATTTT	CASSLEGQANQPQHF
TRBV7-8	NA	NA	TRBJ2-7	TGTGCCAGCAGCTTCCAGGGACCCAGCTCCTACGAGCAGTACTTC	CASSFQGPSSYEQYF
TRBV6-5	NA	NA	TRBJ1-4	TGTGCCAGCAGCCCAAAGGGGGGGGAAAAACTGTTTTTT	CASSPKGGEKLFF
TRBV5-6	NA	NA	TRBJ2-5	TGTGCCAGCAGCCCCCGCCCCATGGAGACCCAGTACTTC	CASSPRPMETQYF
TRBV11-2	TRBD2	NA	TRBJ2-1	TGTGCCAGCAGCTTAAGAGGGGAGGGTTACTACAATGAGCAGTTCTTC	CASSLRGEGYYNEQFF